Given below is one T cell receptor beta chain in context. What it binds is unknown. The germline CDR1 and CDR2 sequences are MGHRA and YSYEKL. The CDR3 contains 14 residues. The V end was cut by 3 bases, the J end by 6 bases, with 15 bases between. The data were obtained in a study of T cell responses to AZD1222 COVID-19 vaccine. Study-wide results and limits: The breadth and depth of Spike-specific TCRs increased once two AZD1222 doses had been given. Most donors were white British, females outnumbered males, and clonal diversity was possibly underestimated.

Method: immunoSEQ multiplex PCR; TCRdb's copy keeps in-frame clones and lacks some. The table lists roughly 140,000 clones, around nine tenths of them singletons, with approximately 2.7% in the top ten. The source was peripheral blood, collected on day 0 of MenACWY control vaccination. This sequence joins TRBV4-1 and TRBJ2-7; D may correspond to TRBD1 or TRBD2 (5 bases each). The sequence was collected from an adult in good health. CDR3 nucleotide sequence: TGCGCCAGCAGCCAGCGGAGGTGGCAGGGCGAGCAGTACTTC. Translation gives CASSQRRWQGEQYF.